Shown below are 19 T cell receptor beta chains from a single sample sequenced in a study of T cell repertoires in aging, cancer and after chemotherapy. The template was genomic DNA from peripheral blood, not RNA. Rearranged V-D-J TRB sequences were amplified with a mixed TRB-A/B primer pool. Using its own MiXCR run on the multiplex PCR reads, TCRdb lists one record per CDR3 protein. This table holds fewer than 12,000 distinct CDR3 sequences, roughly a third found once. The sequencing input was blood. Receptors were obtained from a human donor in good health.

By its share, this clonotype is medium-sized. The gene calls are TRBV10-3 and TRBJ2-1; TRBD2 matches at 8 bases. The junction had 6 bases not matched to a gene; V was cut back by 4 bases and J by 1 base. This CDR3 comprises 16 residues. CDR1 is ENHRY and CDR2 is SYGVKD in the germline V gene. The CDR3 DNA reads TGTGCCATCAGTGGCGGGCGGGAGGAATCCTACAATGAGCAGTTCTTC. Protein: CAISGGREESYNEQFF.

V is TRBV19 and J is TRBJ2-5; D possibly corresponds to TRBD2 (7 bases). CDR3 length: 15 amino acids. V was clipped by 9 bases and J by 2 bases, with 19 bases between them. CDR1 and CDR2 (germline): LNHDA, SQIVND (reference sequence). In nucleotides, the CDR3 is TGTGCCAGCACTCCGGGGGGCTCCAGACAAGAGACCCAGTACTTC. It is translated as CASTPGGSRQETQYF.

The sample holds a few counts of this clonotype. The CDR3 region has the DNA TGTGCCAGCAGTCGGACAGGGGGTACCACCGGGGAGCTGTTTTTT. Protein sequence: CASSRTGGTTGELFF. This chain uses TRBV6-1 with TRBJ2-2, with 10 bases identical to TRBD1. The germline V gene encodes CDR1 MNHNS and CDR2 SASEGT. V was pared by 5 bases and J by 4 bases, with 4 bases of the junction left unmatched. This CDR3 spans 15 amino acids.

Relative to its sample, this clonotype is medium-sized (0.01 to 0.1%). This chain's CDR3 is CASSQGAWETQYF. The CDR3 nucleotides read TGTGCCAGTTCCCAGGGGGCGTGGGAGACCCAGTACTTC. V is TRBV19 and J is TRBJ2-5, with 8 positions matching TRBD1. Trimming removed 8 bases from V and 5 bases from J; junction bases left unmatched: 7. The germline V gene has CDR1 LNHDA and CDR2 SQIVND (reference sequence). CDR3 length: 13 amino acids.

This clonotype was found a few times. This chain uses TRBV11-2 with TRBJ2-5, with a possible D match to TRBD1 (5 bases). CDR1 and CDR2 (germline): SGHAT, FQNNGV. This CDR3 contains 13 residues. Trimming took 1 base from V and 5 from J, leaving 8 bases between them. The CDR3 sequence: CASSLAGSETQYF. In nucleotides, the CDR3 is TGTGCCAGCAGCTTAGCAGGGTCCGAGACCCAGTACTTC.

Only one count was recorded for this clonotype. J is TRBJ1-5 and V is TRBV10-1; 9 bases match TRBD1. The CDR3 sequence is 17 residues long. V trimming: 5 bases; J trimming: 0 bases; junction bases outside the gene matches: 8. Germline CDR1 reads WNHNN; CDR2 reads SYGVQD (reference sequence). As DNA, the CDR3 is TGCGCCAGCAGTCCCGGGACAGGGATCTCTAGCAATCAGCCCCAGCATTTT. It codes for CASSPGTGISSNQPQHF.

In its sample, this clonotype ranks as medium-sized. The genes are TRBV6-1 and TRBJ2-7; unclear D gene. The CDR3 consists of 13 residues. V was clipped by 0 bases and J by 1 base, with 4 bases between them. Germline values: CDR1 MNHNS, CDR2 SASEGT. The CDR3 loop is CASSEAASYEQYF. CDR3 nucleotides: TGTGCCAGCAGTGAAGCTGCATCCTACGAGCAGTACTTC.

This rearrangement joins TRBV18 to TRBJ1-2; TRBD1 matches 11 bases. Germline V CDR1 and CDR2: KGHSH, LQKENI. The CDR3 length is 17 residues. Unmatched junction bases numbered 9, after V lost 2 bases and J lost 4 bases. The DNA of the CDR3 is TGTGCCAGCTCACCAGCGCCCGGGACAGGGGGGGGCTATGGCTACACCTTC. It encodes CASSPAPGTGGGYGYTF.

The chain couples TRBV6-5 to TRBJ1-1, with 8 bases matching TRBD1. The CDR3 length is 14 residues. Losses at the gene ends were 3 bases for V and 4 bases for J; bases not matched to a gene: 4. The germline V gene encodes CDR1 MNHEY and CDR2 SVGAGI. This CDR3 is CASSYVTGGTEAFF. The CDR3 nucleotides are TGTGCCAGCAGTTATGTTACAGGGGGCACTGAAGCTTTCTTT.

Only a few counts were recorded for this clonotype. The chain is built from TRBV13 and TRBJ1-3, with 7 bases fitting TRBD1. Germline CDR1 and CDR2: PRHDT and FYEKMQ (reference sequence). The CDR3 has 15 residues. J gave up 1 base and V 4 bases, and 4 bases lay outside the gene matches. CDR3 bases: TGTGCCAGCAGCTCAGGGGGTTATTCTGGAAACACCATATATTTT. It translates to CASSSGGYSGNTIYF.

This clonotype was detected only once. V usage is TRBV6-2 or TRBV6-3 and J usage is TRBJ2-5; 7 bases are shared with TRBD2. Germline-derived CDR1 and CDR2 are MNHEY and SVGEGT. The CDR3 extends over 13 amino acids. V dropped 7 bases and J dropped 5; count of bases not matched to a gene: 7. CDR3 nucleotides: TGTGCCAGCATTAAAGCGGGGACCGAGACCCAGTACTTC. Its protein product is CASIKAGTETQYF.

V gene TRBV19 combines with J gene TRBJ1-1; D ambiguous. The V gene's germline CDR1 is LNHDA and CDR2 SQIVND (reference sequence). The CDR3 runs to 14 residues. Trimming removed 5 bases at V and 0 bases at J, with 10 bases between. CDR3 bases: TGTGCCAGTAGTGGGATGGCCTTGAACACTGAAGCTTTCTTT. Amino acids: CASSGMALNTEAFF. Looking up the rest from reference TRBV19 and TRBJ1-1 gives the full variable domain: DGGITQSPKYLFRKEGQNVTLSCEQNLNHDAMYWYRQDPGQGLRLIYYSQIVNDFQKGDIAEGYSVSREKKESFPLTVTSAQKNPTAFYLCASSGMALNTEAFFGQGTRLTVV.

The rearrangement joins TRBV20-1 to TRBJ1-1; D remains ambiguous. This CDR3 comprises 12 residues. V lost 6 bases and J 5 bases, leaving 13 bases between the germline ends. Germline-derived CDR1 and CDR2 are DFQATT and SNEGSKA (reference sequence). The CDR3 coding sequence is TGCAGTGCCGGCCCAATCTCGACTGAAGCTTTCTTT. Protein product: CSAGPISTEAFF.

V is TRBV5-6 and J is TRBJ2-7; tentative D call: TRBD1 (6 bases). Trimming took 0 bases from V and 5 from J, leaving 9 bases between them. CDR1 and CDR2 (germline): SGHDT, YYEEEE. This CDR3 has 13 amino acids. The CDR3 DNA reads TGTGCCAGCAGCTTGGGGGGGCGGAACGAGCAGTACTTC. This codes for CASSLGGRNEQYF.

The V call is TRBV6-5, the J call TRBJ2-7; possibly TRBD2 for D (6 bases). Germline CDR1 reads MNHEY; CDR2 reads SVGAGI. Trimming left V 2 bases short and J 0 bases short, with 20 bases between. There are 18 residues in the CDR3. CDR3 nucleotide sequence: TGTGCCAGCAGTTACGGACCCCCGGGACTCCACCTCTCCTACGAGCAGTACTTC. Protein: CASSYGPPGLHLSYEQYF.

As to this clonotype: A much larger clone lies one base from this, so it may be a read error. The rearrangement uses TRBV29-1 and TRBJ2-7, with D maybe TRBD1 (6 bases). This CDR3 comprises 11 residues. Germline-derived CDR1 and CDR2 are SQVTM and ANQGSEA. Deletions cut 5 bases from V and 3 bases from J, with 8 bases between. The CDR3 reads CSVSRGYEQYF. DNA of the CDR3: TGCAGCGTTAGCAGGGGCTACGAGCAGTACTTC.

In nucleotides, the CDR3 is TGTGCCAGCAGCTTATCGGGGGGAGTGCGGAATGAGCAGTTCTTC. Translating it yields CASSLSGGVRNEQFF. The chain carries TRBV11-3 and TRBJ2-1; the match to TRBD2 covers 7 bases. The germline V gene has CDR1 SGHNT and CDR2 YENEEA. The CDR3 consists of 15 residues. V dropped 2 bases and J dropped 7; count of bases not matched to a gene: 8.

This clonotype occurred a few times. The gene calls are TRBV19 and TRBJ2-1; TRBD1 or TRBD2 may be the D gene (5 bases each). Germline V gives CDR1 LNHDA, CDR2 SQIVND (reference sequence). The V end was cut by 8 bases, the J end by 4 bases, with 15 bases between. This CDR3 spans 14 amino acids. This CDR3 reads CASEQGDSYNEQFF. The CDR3, as DNA: TGTGCCAGTGAGCAGGGAGACTCTTACAATGAGCAGTTCTTC. Using reference TRBV19 and TRBJ2-1 for the parts outside the CDR3, the full variable domain is DGGITQSPKYLFRKEGQNVTLSCEQNLNHDAMYWYRQDPGQGLRLIYYSQIVNDFQKGDIAEGYSVSREKKESFPLTVTSAQKNPTAFYLCASEQGDSYNEQFFGPGTRLTVL.

By sample fraction, this clonotype is medium-sized. This chain uses TRBV6-2 or TRBV6-3 with TRBJ2-2; TRBD2 matches 12 bases. The CDR3 is 18 residues long. The V gene end was trimmed by 8 bases and the J gene end by 3 bases; junction bases not matched to a gene: 13. The germline V gene has CDR1 MNHEY and CDR2 SVGEGT. The CDR3 sequence is CASGRASGGATDTGELFF. CDR3 DNA: TGTGCCAGCGGGAGGGCTAGCGGGGGGGCCACGGACACCGGGGAGCTGTTTTTT.